The clone carrying this TCR beta chain occurred a few times. The antigen remains undetermined. The V gene's germline CDR1 is SGHTA and CDR2 FQGNSA. V was cut by 5 bases and J by 0 bases, with 8 bases left in between. The CDR3 is 14 residues long. Profiled with immunoSEQ multiplex PCR; TCRdb holds only in-frame clones, not every one. Altogether around 79,000 clones are present, approximately 74% being singletons, with the ten largest covering approximately 1.7%. Pools of viral peptides were used by the ViraFEST assay to expand antigen-specific CD4+ T cells ahead of sequencing. Following an approximately 9-day culture, CD4+ T cells were purified. Each culture had half its medium swapped for IL-2 medium on days 3 and 7. The data were taken from a study of vaccination effects on CD4 cells after COVID-19. Study context: All study participants received two doses of BNT162b2 or mRNA-1273 vaccine. General observations from the study: Clones induced by infection and by vaccine showed marked clonal contraction late after vaccination. No early post-infection timepoints were available in the study, which also included few convalescent patients.

V usage is TRBV7-2 and J usage is TRBJ1-5; D remains unclear. Sample: CD4+ T cells from PBMCs cultured with HCoV-229E spike peptides, taken before COVID-19 vaccination. This sequence was found in a human donor who received a COVID-19 vaccine. CDR3 in amino acids: CASSIGYSNQPQHF. The CDR3 DNA is TGTGCCAGCAGCATCGGATATAGCAATCAGCCCCAGCATTTT.